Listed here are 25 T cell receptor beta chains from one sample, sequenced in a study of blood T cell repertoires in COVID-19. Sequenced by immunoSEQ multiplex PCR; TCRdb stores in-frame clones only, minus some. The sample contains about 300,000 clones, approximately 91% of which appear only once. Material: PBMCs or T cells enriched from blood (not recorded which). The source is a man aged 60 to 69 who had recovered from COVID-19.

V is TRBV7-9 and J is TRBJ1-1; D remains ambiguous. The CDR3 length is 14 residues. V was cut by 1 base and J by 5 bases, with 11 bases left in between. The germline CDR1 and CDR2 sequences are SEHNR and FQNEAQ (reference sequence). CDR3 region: CASSLVHTMTEAFF. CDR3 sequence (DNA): TGTGCCAGCAGCTTAGTGCACACAATGACTGAAGCTTTCTTT.

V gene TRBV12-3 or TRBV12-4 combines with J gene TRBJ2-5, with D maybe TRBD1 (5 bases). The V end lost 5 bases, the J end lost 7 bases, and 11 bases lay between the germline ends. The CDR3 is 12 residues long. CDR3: CASSQNQGTQYF. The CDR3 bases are TGTGCCAGCAGTCAAAACCAGGGGACCCAGTACTTC.

CDR3: CASWLEFNTEAFF. The CDR3 nucleotides are TGTGCCAGCTGGCTGGAGTTTAACACTGAAGCTTTCTTT. The chain carries TRBV2 and TRBJ1-1; D gene ambiguous. The CDR3 extends over 13 amino acids. V shed 8 bases and J shed 2 bases, with 12 bases lying between them. Germline V gene data show CDR1 as SNHLY and CDR2 as FYNNEI. The full variable domain, with the rest looked up from reference TRBV2 and TRBJ1-1, is EPEVTQTPSHQVTQMGQEVILRCVPISNHLYFYWYRQILGQKVEFLVSFYNNEISEKSEIFDDQFSVERPDGSNFTLKIRSTKLEDSAMYFCASWLEFNTEAFFGQGTRLTVV.

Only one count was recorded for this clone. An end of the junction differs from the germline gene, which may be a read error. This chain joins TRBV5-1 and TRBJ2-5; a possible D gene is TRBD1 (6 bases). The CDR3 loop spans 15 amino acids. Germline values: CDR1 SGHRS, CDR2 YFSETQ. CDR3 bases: TGCGCCGGCAGCGTCCCACAGGGAGACCAAGAGACCCAGTACTTC. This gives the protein CAGSVPQGDQETQYF.

DNA for the CDR3: TGTGCCATCAGTGAGGGAATAGCGGGAGGAGACAATGAGCAGTTCTTC. Amino acid sequence: CAISEGIAGGDNEQFF. The rearrangement links TRBV10-3 to TRBJ2-1; 10 bases are a match to TRBD2. Trimming took 2 bases from V and 5 from J; bases not matched to a gene: 6. Germline CDR1 reads ENHRY; CDR2 reads SYGVKD. The CDR3 is 16 residues long.

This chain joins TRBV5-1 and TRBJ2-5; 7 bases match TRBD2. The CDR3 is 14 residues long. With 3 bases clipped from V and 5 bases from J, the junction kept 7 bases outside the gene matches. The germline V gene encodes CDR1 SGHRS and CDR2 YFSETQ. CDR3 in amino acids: CASSSGAGRETQYF. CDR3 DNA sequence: TGCGCCAGCAGCTCTGGAGCGGGAAGGGAGACCCAGTACTTC.

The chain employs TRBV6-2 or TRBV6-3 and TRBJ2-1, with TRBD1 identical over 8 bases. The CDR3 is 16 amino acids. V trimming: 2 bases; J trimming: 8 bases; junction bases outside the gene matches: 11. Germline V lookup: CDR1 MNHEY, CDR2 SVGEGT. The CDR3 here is CASSYRRTGGRDEQFF. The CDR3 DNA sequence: TGTGCCAGCAGTTACCGGCGAACAGGGGGTCGCGATGAGCAGTTCTTC.

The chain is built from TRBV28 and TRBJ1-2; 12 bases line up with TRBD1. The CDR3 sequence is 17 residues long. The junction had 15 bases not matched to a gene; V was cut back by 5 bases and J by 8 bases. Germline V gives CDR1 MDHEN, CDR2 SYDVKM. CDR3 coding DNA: TGTGCCAGCAGTGTCAGCGGGACAGGGGGCGGATTGCAAGGCTACACCTTC. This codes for CASSVSGTGGGLQGYTF.

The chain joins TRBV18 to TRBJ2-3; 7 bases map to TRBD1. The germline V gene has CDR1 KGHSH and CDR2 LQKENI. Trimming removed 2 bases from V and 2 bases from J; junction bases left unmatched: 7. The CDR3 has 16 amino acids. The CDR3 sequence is CASSPSETGITDTQYF. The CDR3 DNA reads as TGTGCCAGCTCACCATCCGAGACAGGGATCACAGATACGCAGTATTTT.

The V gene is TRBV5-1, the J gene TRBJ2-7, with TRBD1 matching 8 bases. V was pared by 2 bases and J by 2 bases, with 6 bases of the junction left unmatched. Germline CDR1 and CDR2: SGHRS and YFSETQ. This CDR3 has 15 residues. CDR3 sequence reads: CASSLGGQGPYEQYF. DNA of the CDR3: TGCGCCAGCAGCTTAGGCGGACAGGGCCCCTACGAGCAGTACTTC.

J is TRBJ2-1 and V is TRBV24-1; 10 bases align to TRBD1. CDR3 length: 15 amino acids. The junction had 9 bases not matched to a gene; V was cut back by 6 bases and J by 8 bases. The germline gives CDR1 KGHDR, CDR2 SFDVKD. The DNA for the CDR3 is TGTGCCACCAGTTACGGGACAGGGGATAACTATGAGCAGTTCTTC. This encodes CATSYGTGDNYEQFF.

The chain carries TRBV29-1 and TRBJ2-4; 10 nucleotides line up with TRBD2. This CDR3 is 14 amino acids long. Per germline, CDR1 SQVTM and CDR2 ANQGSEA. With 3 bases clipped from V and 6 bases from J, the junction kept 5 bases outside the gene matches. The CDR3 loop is CSVDRLAGANIQYF. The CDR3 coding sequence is TGCAGCGTTGATCGACTAGCGGGTGCAAACATTCAGTACTTC.

CDR3 region: CASSPQVNQPQHF. CDR3 bases: TGTGCCAGCAGTCCCCAGGTGAATCAGCCCCAGCATTTT. This chain joins TRBV28 and TRBJ1-5; D not certain. With 5 bases removed from V and 4 bases from J, the gap between germline ends came to 9 bases. This CDR3 region has 13 residues. CDR1 and CDR2 from the germline V gene are MDHEN and SYDVKM.

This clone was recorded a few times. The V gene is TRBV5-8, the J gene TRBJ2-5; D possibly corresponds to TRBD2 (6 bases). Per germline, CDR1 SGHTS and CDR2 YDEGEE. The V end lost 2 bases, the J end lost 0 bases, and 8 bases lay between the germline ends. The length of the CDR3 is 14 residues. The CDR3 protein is CASSFGGYQETQYF. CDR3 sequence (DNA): TGTGCCAGCAGCTTCGGAGGGTACCAAGAGACCCAGTACTTC.

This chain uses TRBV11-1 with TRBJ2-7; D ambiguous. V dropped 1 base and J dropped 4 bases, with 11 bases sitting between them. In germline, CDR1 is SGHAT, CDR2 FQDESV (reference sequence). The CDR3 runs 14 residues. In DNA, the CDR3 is TGTGCCAGCAGCTTAGATGGCAGAAGTTACGAGCAGTACTTC. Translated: CASSLDGRSYEQYF.

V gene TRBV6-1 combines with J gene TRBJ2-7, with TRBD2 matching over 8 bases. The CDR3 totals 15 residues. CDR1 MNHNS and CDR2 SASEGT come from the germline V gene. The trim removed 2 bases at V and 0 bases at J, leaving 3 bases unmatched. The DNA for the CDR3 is TGTGCCAGCAGTGAAAGGAGCGGGAGCTCCTACGAGCAGTACTTC. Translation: CASSERSGSSYEQYF.

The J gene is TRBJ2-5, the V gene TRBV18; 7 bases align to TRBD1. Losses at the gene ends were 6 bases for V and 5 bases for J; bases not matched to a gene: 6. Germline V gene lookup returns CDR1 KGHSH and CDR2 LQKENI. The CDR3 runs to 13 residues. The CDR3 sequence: CASSPGQSETQYF. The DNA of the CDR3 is TGTGCCAGCTCTCCGGGACAGTCGGAGACCCAGTACTTC.

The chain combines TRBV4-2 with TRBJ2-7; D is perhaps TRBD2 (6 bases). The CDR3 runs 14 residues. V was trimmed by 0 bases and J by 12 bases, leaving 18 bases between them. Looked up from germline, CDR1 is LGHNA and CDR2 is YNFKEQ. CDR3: CASSQDLGLAIGYF. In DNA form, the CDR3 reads TGTGCCAGCAGCCAAGATCTTGGGCTAGCGATCGGGTACTTC.

The chain's CDR3 is CASSSGLATLNTGELFF. CDR3 nucleotide sequence: TGCGCCAGCAGCTCCGGACTAGCGACCCTTAACACCGGGGAGCTGTTTTTT. The V gene is TRBV5-1, the J gene TRBJ2-2; 9 bases are a match to TRBD2. Trimming removed 3 bases from V and 2 bases from J; junction bases left unmatched: 8. The CDR3 extends over 17 amino acids. Germline assignment: CDR1 SGHRS and CDR2 YFSETQ.

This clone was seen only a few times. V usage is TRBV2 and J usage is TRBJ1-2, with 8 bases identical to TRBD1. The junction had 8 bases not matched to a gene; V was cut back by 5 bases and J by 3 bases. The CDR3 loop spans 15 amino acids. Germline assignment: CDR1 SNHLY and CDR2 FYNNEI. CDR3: CASSLTGQGDYGYTF. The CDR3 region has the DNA TGTGCCAGCAGTCTTACTGGACAGGGTGACTATGGCTACACCTTC. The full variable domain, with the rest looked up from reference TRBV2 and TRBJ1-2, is EPEVTQTPSHQVTQMGQEVILRCVPISNHLYFYWYRQILGQKVEFLVSFYNNEISEKSEIFDDQFSVERPDGSNFTLKIRSTKLEDSAMYFCASSLTGQGDYGYTFGSGTRLTVV.

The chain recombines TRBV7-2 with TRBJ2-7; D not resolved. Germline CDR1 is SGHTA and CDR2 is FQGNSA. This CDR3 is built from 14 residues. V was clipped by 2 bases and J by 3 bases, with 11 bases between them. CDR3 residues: CASSLLVSYYEQYF. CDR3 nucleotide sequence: TGTGCCAGCAGCTTATTGGTAAGCTACTACGAGCAGTACTTC.

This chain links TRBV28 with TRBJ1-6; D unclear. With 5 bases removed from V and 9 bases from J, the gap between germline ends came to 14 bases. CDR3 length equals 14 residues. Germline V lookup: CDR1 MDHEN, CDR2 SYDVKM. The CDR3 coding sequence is TGTGCCAGCAGTCTTAACAACCGGGGTTCACCCCTCCACTTT. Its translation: CASSLNNRGSPLHF.

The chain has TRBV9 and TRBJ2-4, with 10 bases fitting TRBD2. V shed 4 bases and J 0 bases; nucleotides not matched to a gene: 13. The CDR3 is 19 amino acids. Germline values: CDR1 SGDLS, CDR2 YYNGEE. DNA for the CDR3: TGTGCCAGCAGCCCCAAGGTGCGTCTAGCGGGGGAAGCCAAAAACATTCAGTACTTC. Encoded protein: CASSPKVRLAGEAKNIQYF.

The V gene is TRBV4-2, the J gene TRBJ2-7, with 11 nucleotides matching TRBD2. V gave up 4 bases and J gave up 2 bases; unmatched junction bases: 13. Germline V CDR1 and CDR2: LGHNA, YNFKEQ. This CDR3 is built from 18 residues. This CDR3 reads CASSRRLAGQSEAYEQYF. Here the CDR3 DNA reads TGTGCCAGCAGCCGCCGACTAGCGGGGCAATCTGAAGCCTACGAGCAGTACTTC.

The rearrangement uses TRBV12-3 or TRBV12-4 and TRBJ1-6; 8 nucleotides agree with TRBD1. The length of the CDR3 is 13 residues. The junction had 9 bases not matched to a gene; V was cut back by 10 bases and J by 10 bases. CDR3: CAIRTGLLSPLHF. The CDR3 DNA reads TGTGCCATCAGGACAGGGTTACTCTCACCCCTCCACTTT.